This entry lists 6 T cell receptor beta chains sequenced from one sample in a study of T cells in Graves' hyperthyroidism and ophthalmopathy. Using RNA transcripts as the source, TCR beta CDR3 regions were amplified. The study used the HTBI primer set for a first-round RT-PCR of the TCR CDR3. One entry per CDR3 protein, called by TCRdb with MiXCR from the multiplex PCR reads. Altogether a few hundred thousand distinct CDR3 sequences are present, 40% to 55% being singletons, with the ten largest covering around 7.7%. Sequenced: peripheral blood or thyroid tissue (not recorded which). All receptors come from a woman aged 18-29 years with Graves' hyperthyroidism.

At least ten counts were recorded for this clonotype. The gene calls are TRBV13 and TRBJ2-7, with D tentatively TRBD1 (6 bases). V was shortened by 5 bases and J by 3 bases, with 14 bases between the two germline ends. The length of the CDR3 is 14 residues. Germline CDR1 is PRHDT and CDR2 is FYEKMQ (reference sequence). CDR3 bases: TGTGCCAGCAGCACCGGGGACACCGACTACGAGCAGTACTTC. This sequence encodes CASSTGDTDYEQYF.

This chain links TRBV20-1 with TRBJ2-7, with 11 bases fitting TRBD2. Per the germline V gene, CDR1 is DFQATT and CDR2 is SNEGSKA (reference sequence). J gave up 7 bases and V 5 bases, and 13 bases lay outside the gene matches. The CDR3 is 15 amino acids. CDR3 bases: TGCAGTGCTCCCCAGGGGACTAGCGGACGCCGTGAGCAGTACTTC. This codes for CSAPQGTSGRREQYF.

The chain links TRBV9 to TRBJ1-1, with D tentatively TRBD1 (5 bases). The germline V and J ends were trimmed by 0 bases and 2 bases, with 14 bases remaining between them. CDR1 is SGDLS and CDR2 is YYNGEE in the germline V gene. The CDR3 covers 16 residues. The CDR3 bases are TGTGCCAGCAGCGTAGACGGATGGGGGTTTAACACTGAAGCTTTCTTT. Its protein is CASSVDGWGFNTEAFF.

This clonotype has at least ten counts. Here the CDR3 reads CASSAMDSGNTIYF. The CDR3 coding sequence is TGTGCCAGCAGTGCTATGGACTCTGGAAACACCATATATTTT. The chain is built from TRBV25-1 and TRBJ1-3; D gene uncertain. Trimming pared 4 bases from V and 0 bases from J, leaving 7 bases between. CDR3 length equals 14 residues. Germline V CDR1 and CDR2: MGHDK, SYGVNS.

Here the CDR3 reads CASSYRLADTGELFF. In DNA, the CDR3 is TGTGCCAGCAGTTACCGCCTAGCGGACACCGGGGAGCTGTTTTTT. The J gene is TRBJ2-2, the V gene TRBV6-5, with 7 bases aligning to TRBD2. The CDR3 is made up of 15 amino acids. J was trimmed by 3 bases and V by 2 bases; bases with no gene match: 3. Germline loops: CDR1 MNHEY, CDR2 SVGAGI.

The CDR3 DNA is TGTGCCAGCAGTGATTCGCTAGCGGGAGTTTGGGAGCAGTACTTC. Its protein is CASSDSLAGVWEQYF. The genes are TRBV2 and TRBJ2-7, with 10 bases identical to TRBD2. The CDR3 extends over 15 amino acids. Germline loops: CDR1 SNHLY, CDR2 FYNNEI. Unmatched junction bases numbered 9, after V lost 3 bases and J lost 7 bases.